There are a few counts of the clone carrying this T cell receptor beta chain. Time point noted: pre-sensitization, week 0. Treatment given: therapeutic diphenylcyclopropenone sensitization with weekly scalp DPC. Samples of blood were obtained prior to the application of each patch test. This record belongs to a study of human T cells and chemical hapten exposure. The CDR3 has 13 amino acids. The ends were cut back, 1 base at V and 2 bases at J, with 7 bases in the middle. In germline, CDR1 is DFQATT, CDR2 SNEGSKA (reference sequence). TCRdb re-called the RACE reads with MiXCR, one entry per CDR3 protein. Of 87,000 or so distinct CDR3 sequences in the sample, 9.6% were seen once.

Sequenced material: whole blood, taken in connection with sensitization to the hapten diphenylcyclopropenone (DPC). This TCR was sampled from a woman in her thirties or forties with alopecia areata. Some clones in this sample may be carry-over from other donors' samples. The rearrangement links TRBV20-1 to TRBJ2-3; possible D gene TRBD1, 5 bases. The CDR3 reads CSARGQTTDTQYF. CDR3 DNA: TGCAGTGCTAGAGGACAGACCACAGATACGCAGTATTTT.